The 31 T cell receptor beta chains below all came from one sample that was sequenced in a study of T cells in localized non-small cell lung cancer. Sequenced by immunoSEQ multiplex PCR; TCRdb stores in-frame clones only, minus some. This table holds about 9,800 clones, about 44% found once. The specimen comprised lymph node tissue, sampled before any cancer treatment. The receptor source for this set is a woman between 40 and 69 years old with stage I lung adenocarcinoma.

The V and J genes are TRBV18 and TRBJ1-2, with 8 positions matching TRBD1. V lost 6 bases and J lost 1; bases outside the gene matches: 16. Germline V gene data show CDR1 as KGHSH and CDR2 as LQKENI. This CDR3 has 18 residues. The CDR3 coding sequence is TGTGCCAGCTCGCATACCTCGACAGGGGCCGGGGTTAACTATGGCTACACCTTC. As protein: CASSHTSTGAGVNYGYTF.

The chain has TRBV9 and TRBJ2-7; 12 bases are a match to TRBD1. Germline loops: CDR1 SGDLS, CDR2 YYNGEE. CDR3 length: 12 amino acids. V gave up 7 bases and J gave up 5 bases; unmatched junction bases: 1. CDR3 in DNA: TGTGCCAGCGGGGACAGGGGGCACGAGCAGTACTTC. Amino acids: CASGDRGHEQYF.

There are a few counts of this clone. The genes are TRBV11-3 and TRBJ2-3; D tentatively fits TRBD1 or TRBD2 (6 bases each). CDR1 and CDR2 (germline): SGHNT, YENEEA. The length of the CDR3 is 15 residues. Trimming removed 4 bases at V and 5 bases at J, with 16 bases between. CDR3 sequence: CASSSEGGQGDTQYF. For the CDR3, the DNA is TGTGCCAGCAGCTCAGAGGGGGGCCAGGGAGATACGCAGTATTTT.

The chain carries TRBV10-2 and TRBJ2-1; possibly TRBD1 for D (5 bases). The V end lost 5 bases, the J end lost 2 bases, and 16 bases lay between the germline ends. This CDR3 is 16 amino acids long. Germline lookup yields CDR1 WSHSY and CDR2 SAAADI. The CDR3 spells CASSNQGSGPYNEQFF. The CDR3 DNA is TGCGCCAGCAGTAATCAAGGGTCAGGGCCCTACAATGAGCAGTTCTTC.

The DNA for the CDR3 is TGTGCCAGCACCTATAACGGACAGTACCAAGAGACCCAGTACTTC. Residues: CASTYNGQYQETQYF. The rearrangement links TRBV11-3 to TRBJ2-5, with D tentatively TRBD1 (6 bases). Looked up from germline, CDR1 is SGHNT and CDR2 is YENEEA. The V and J ends lost 7 bases and 0 bases respectively, with 15 bases between them. There are 15 residues in the CDR3.

This clone was seen more than once but under ten times. V is TRBV29-1 and J is TRBJ1-3, with D tentatively TRBD1 (5 bases). The germline V and J ends were trimmed by 5 bases and 0 bases, with 8 bases remaining between them. There are 13 residues in the CDR3. The germline CDR1 and CDR2 sequences are SQVTM and ANQGSEA. The CDR3 bases are TGCAGCGTTTGGACATACTCTGGAAACACCATATATTTT. Encoded protein: CSVWTYSGNTIYF.

The J gene is TRBJ2-2, the V gene TRBV19; 9 bases agree with TRBD1. The CDR3 loop spans 18 amino acids. Germline-derived CDR1 and CDR2 are LNHDA and SQIVND (reference sequence). J lost 6 bases, V lost 4 bases, and 15 bases had no gene match. The chain's CDR3 is CASSSGQGLIRLSGELFF. In DNA form, the CDR3 reads TGTGCCAGTAGTAGCGGACAGGGGCTGATAAGATTGTCCGGGGAGCTGTTTTTT.

This chain uses TRBV10-2 with TRBJ1-1; 9 bases are shared with TRBD1. Trimming took 0 bases from V and 5 from J; bases not matched to a gene: 7. CDR1 WSHSY and CDR2 SAAADI come from the germline V gene. The CDR3 length is 16 residues. The CDR3, as DNA: TGCGCCAGCAGTGAGTCCGAGACAGGGGGTCGGACTGAAGCTTTCTTT. Translating gives CASSESETGGRTEAFF.

CDR3 in DNA: TGTGCCAGCAGTGAGTTCAGCCTACGGACCCAGTACTTC. This gives the protein CASSEFSLRTQYF. V gene TRBV25-1 combines with J gene TRBJ2-5; D call uncertain. The CDR3 consists of 13 residues. V was shortened by 3 bases and J by 7 bases, with 12 bases between the two germline ends. The germline CDR1 and CDR2 sequences are MGHDK and SYGVNS. Full variable domain (outside the CDR3, taken from reference TRBV25-1 and TRBJ2-5): EADIYQTPRYLVIGTGKKITLECSQTMGHDKMYWYQQDPGMELHLIHYSYGVNSTEKGDLSSESTVSRIRTEHFPLTLESARPSHTSQYLCASSEFSLRTQYFGPGTRLLVL.

This clone was found a few times. The V gene is TRBV2, the J gene TRBJ1-6; 11 nucleotides line up with TRBD1. V was pared by 6 bases and J by 10 bases, with 5 bases of the junction left unmatched. CDR1 and CDR2 (germline): SNHLY, FYNNEI. The CDR3 contains 14 residues. The CDR3 sequence is CASSAGQGGSPLHF. In DNA form, the CDR3 reads TGTGCCAGCAGCGCGGGACAGGGGGGGTCACCCCTCCACTTT.

The CDR3, as DNA: TGTGCCAGCAGTGGGGAAGGGAGCACTGAAGCTTTCTTT. Amino acids: CASSGEGSTEAFF. J is TRBJ1-1 and V is TRBV9; D is uncertain. Looked up from germline, CDR1 is SGDLS and CDR2 is YYNGEE. This CDR3 is 13 amino acids long. Trimming took off 5 bases at V and 4 bases at J, with 12 bases between the two ends.

On this clone itself: Germline and junction disagree at one end, which may indicate a read error. The chain is built from TRBV30 and TRBJ1-6; D is ambiguous. Germline V gene lookup returns CDR1 GTSNPN and CDR2 SVGIG (reference sequence). The CDR3 extends over 15 amino acids. For the CDR3, the DNA is TGTGCTTGGAGTGTAAGGGTTAGCCTAGATTCACCCCTCCACTTT. It specifies CAWSVRVSLDSPLHF.

This chain uses TRBV25-1 with TRBJ2-5; no firm D call. V was pared by 1 base and J by 1 base, with 7 bases between. Germline V gives CDR1 MGHDK, CDR2 SYGVNS. The CDR3 covers 14 residues. CDR3 in amino acids: CASSEFNSQETQYF. The CDR3 DNA sequence: TGTGCCAGCAGTGAATTCAACAGCCAAGAGACCCAGTACTTC.

The V and J genes are TRBV9 and TRBJ2-1, with 9 bases fitting TRBD2. The CDR3 consists of 17 residues. The V segment lost 0 bases and the J segment 8 bases; nucleotides outside the gene matches: 12. The germline V gene has CDR1 SGDLS and CDR2 YYNGEE. The CDR3: CASSVGSGTSNGDEQFF. The CDR3 DNA sequence: TGTGCCAGCAGCGTAGGTTCGGGGACTAGCAACGGGGATGAGCAGTTCTTC.

The rearrangement links TRBV28 to TRBJ2-1; the match to TRBD2 covers 7 bases. The junction had 6 bases not matched to a gene; V was cut back by 10 bases and J by 3 bases. Germline assignment: CDR1 MDHEN and CDR2 SYDVKM. The CDR3 consists of 13 residues. Written as DNA, the CDR3 is TGTGCCACACTAGCGACCGACTACAATGAGCAGTTCTTC. This codes for CATLATDYNEQFF. Supplemented by reference TRBV28 and TRBJ2-1, the full variable domain reads DVKVTQSSRYLVKRTGEKVFLECVQDMDHENMFWYRQDPGLGLRLIYFSYDVKMKEKGDIPEGYSVSREKKERFSLILESASTNQTSMYLCATLATDYNEQFFGPGTRLTVL.

The chain combines TRBV30 with TRBJ2-1; the D is unclear. Germline V gene sequence: CDR1 GTSNPN, CDR2 SVGIG (reference sequence). The CDR3 sequence is 12 residues long. Trimming cost V 2 bases and J 7 bases, with 9 bases left between them. The CDR3 spells CAWSPRRNEQFF. CDR3 bases: TGTGCCTGGAGTCCTAGGCGAAATGAGCAGTTCTTC.

In this sample, this clone turned up a few times. The chain combines TRBV6-8 with TRBJ2-7; TRBD2 might be the D (5 bases). The V gene lost 7 bases and the J gene lost 2 bases, with 15 bases spanning the gap. This CDR3 contains 14 residues. The germline gives CDR1 MNHGY, CDR2 SAAAGT. The CDR3 DNA sequence: TGTGCCAGCAACCAAGGTCGGGGTACCTACGAGCAGTACTTC. Its translation is CASNQGRGTYEQYF.

The chain combines TRBV2 with TRBJ1-2; D ambiguous. The V end was cut by 11 bases, the J end by 4 bases, with 14 bases between. Germline assignment: CDR1 SNHLY and CDR2 FYNNEI. The CDR3 sequence is 12 residues long. Written as DNA, the CDR3 is TGTGCCTCCGAAGAGGGTGGCTATGGCTACACCTTC. It is translated as CASEEGGYGYTF.

This clone was seen a few times. The V and J genes are TRBV6-8 and TRBJ1-1; D is undetermined. CDR1 MNHGY and CDR2 SAAAGT come from the germline V gene. This CDR3 contains 13 residues. V lost 7 bases and J 3 bases, leaving 12 bases between the germline ends. The CDR3 DNA is TGTGCCAGCAATTTTCTGACGGACACTGAAGCTTTCTTT. It translates to CASNFLTDTEAFF.

J is TRBJ2-3 and V is TRBV29-1, with 10 bases that match TRBD2. This CDR3 has 13 amino acids. Looked up from germline, CDR1 is SQVTM and CDR2 is ANQGSEA. Trimming took 2 bases from V and 7 from J; bases not matched to a gene: 3. CDR3 nucleotide sequence: TGCAGCGTTGAAAGCGGGGGGGCGTATACGCAGTATTTT. Protein product: CSVESGGAYTQYF.

This chain connects TRBV14 to TRBJ1-2; D is uncertain. The CDR3 covers 16 residues. V was clipped by 1 base and J by 5 bases, with 17 bases between them. Germline loops: CDR1 SGHDN, CDR2 FVKESK. In DNA, the CDR3 is TGTGCCAGCAGCCAAGCTGGCGTACCGGGAGGGTATGGCTACACCTTC. Translation: CASSQAGVPGGYGYTF.

This clone was observed a few times. The rearrangement uses TRBV19 and TRBJ1-1; TRBD1 might be the D (5 bases). The V end lost 3 bases, the J end lost 4 bases, and 12 bases lay between the germline ends. Per germline, CDR1 LNHDA and CDR2 SQIVND (reference sequence). This CDR3 is built from 14 residues. The DNA of the CDR3 is TGTGCCAGTAGTATCATCCCAGGGACCACTGAAGCTTTCTTT. Its translation: CASSIIPGTTEAFF.

In its sample, this clone was seen once. DNA of the CDR3: TGTGCCAGCAGTTCCTCACGAGCGACCAGAACAGATACGCAGTATTTT. Encoded protein: CASSSSRATRTDTQYF. This chain connects TRBV28 to TRBJ2-3; D is unclear. V was cut by 4 bases and J by 3 bases, with 17 bases left in between. The V gene's germline CDR1 is MDHEN and CDR2 SYDVKM. CDR3 size: 16 residues.

The chain recombines TRBV18 with TRBJ1-3; maybe TRBD1 (5 bases). Trimming shortened V by 3 bases and J by 5 bases, and 11 bases separated the two germline ends. The CDR3 sequence is 14 residues long. Germline loops: CDR1 KGHSH, CDR2 LQKENI. The CDR3 region has the DNA TGTGCCAGCTCACCGCTGACAGATCGAAACACCATATATTTT. Translation gives CASSPLTDRNTIYF.

The V gene is TRBV11-3, the J gene TRBJ1-2, with TRBD1 as a possible D gene (5 bases). This CDR3 region has 14 residues. CDR1 and CDR2 from the germline V gene are SGHNT and YENEEA. V was cut by 3 bases and J by 3 bases, with 11 bases left in between. The CDR3 sequence: CASSLGVGHYGYTF. The CDR3 coding sequence is TGTGCCAGCAGCTTGGGTGTGGGGCACTATGGCTACACCTTC.

This chain links TRBV19 with TRBJ2-5; TRBD1 is a possible D gene (5 bases). Germline-derived CDR1 and CDR2 are LNHDA and SQIVND (reference sequence). This CDR3 comprises 15 residues. The V gene lost 5 bases and the J gene lost 5 bases, with 18 bases spanning the gap. CDR3 region: CASSAKGVLGETQYF. The CDR3 region has the DNA TGTGCCAGTAGTGCCAAAGGGGTCCTCGGCGAGACCCAGTACTTC.

Points on this clone: At one boundary the junction diverges from the germline segment, which might be a read error. The chain couples TRBV5-1 to TRBJ1-3; 9 bases align to TRBD1. Germline CDR1 reads SGHRS; CDR2 reads YFSETQ. CDR3 size: 16 residues. CDR3 protein: CASSLVGDRAGNTTYF. The CDR3 nucleotides are TGCGCCAGCAGCTTGGTTGGGGACAGGGCTGGAAACACCACATATTTT.

The chain couples TRBV1 to TRBJ2-3; the D call in the table, TRBD1, was not verified against the DNA. TRBV1 is described as a pseudogene. The CDR3 is 19 amino acids. In DNA, the CDR3 is TGCGCCAGCAGCCAAGATAGGAATGTTGGGGACAGCTCCACAGATACGCAGTATTTT. Its translation is CASSQDRNVGDSSTDTQYF.

The V call is TRBV14, the J call TRBJ2-1, with D possibly being TRBD2 (6 bases). The CDR3 has 13 residues. The germline gives CDR1 SGHDN, CDR2 FVKESK. The V and J ends lost 3 bases and 4 bases respectively, with 7 bases between them. Here the CDR3 DNA reads TGTGCCAGCAGCCAGGGACTGTACAATGAGCAGTTCTTC. It is translated as CASSQGLYNEQFF.

The genes are TRBV11-3 and TRBJ2-1, with 11 bases identical to TRBD1. The CDR3 totals 15 residues. J lost 6 bases, V lost 5 bases, and 6 bases had no gene match. Germline values: CDR1 SGHNT, CDR2 YENEEA. The CDR3 bases are TGTGCCAGCAGCGAATACGGGACAGGGGGCAATGAGCAGTTCTTC. This gives the protein CASSEYGTGGNEQFF.

The chain combines TRBV19 with TRBJ1-3; D ambiguous. Germline V gives CDR1 LNHDA, CDR2 SQIVND (reference sequence). V lost 1 base and J lost 0, with 7 bases in between. The CDR3 length is 15 residues. The CDR3 sequence: CASSIASISGNTIYF. Written as DNA, the CDR3 is TGTGCCAGTAGTATAGCCAGCATCTCTGGAAACACCATATATTTT.